By sample share, the clone carrying this T cell receptor (delta chain) is medium-sized. This specimen comes from a study of gamma-delta chains in newborns, infants, children. TCRdb applied CATT to the reads for clone calling. The repertoire holds 4,000 to 6,000 delta-chain clones, with roughly 2.8% as singletons. V gave up 3 bases and J gave up 1 base; unmatched junction bases: 5. Germline-derived CDR1 and CDR2 are GEAIGNYY and EKD. This CDR3 is 18 amino acids long. Sequencing input: blood. This TCR was recovered from a child who was a newborn, infant or young child, either healthy, febrile or measles-vaccinated (not recorded which). V usage is TRDV2 and J usage is TRDJ3, with 10 positions matching TRDD3. CDR3 residues: CACDLILGDSWDTRQMFF. The CDR3 DNA sequence: TGTGCCTGTGACCTTATACTGGGGGATTCCTGGGACACCCGACAGATGTTTTTC.